This T cell receptor (beta chain) was captured by sequencing in a study of radiation and T cells in renal cell carcinoma. Profiled with immunoSEQ multiplex PCR; TCRdb holds only in-frame clones, not every one. The repertoire holds 85,000 to 100,000 clones, around 88% seen once, with over 6% in the top ten. Overall study results and limits: Baseline intratumoral clonotype presence is unknown without pretreatment biopsies.

Time point described: baseline pretreatment blood. Treatment here: 15 Gy SBRT to primary tumor, nephrectomy 4 weeks later. After SBRT, blood was collected at 2 and 4 weeks, plus baseline. The CDR3 contains 17 residues. The trim removed 3 bases at V and 0 bases at J, leaving 8 bases unmatched. Germline V lookup: CDR1 MGHRA, CDR2 YSYEKL. As to this clone: The antigen is unknown.

The sample consisted of blood, taken from a patient whose treatment included radiotherapy and nephrectomy. The chain employs TRBV4-1 and TRBJ2-1, with 7 bases aligning to TRBD1. The sequence came from a man aged 50 to 60 with renal cell carcinoma. CDR3 coding DNA: TGCGCCAGCAGCCAGAAAGGGGGCCAAAGCTCCTACAATGAGCAGTTCTTC. Protein: CASSQKGGQSSYNEQFF.